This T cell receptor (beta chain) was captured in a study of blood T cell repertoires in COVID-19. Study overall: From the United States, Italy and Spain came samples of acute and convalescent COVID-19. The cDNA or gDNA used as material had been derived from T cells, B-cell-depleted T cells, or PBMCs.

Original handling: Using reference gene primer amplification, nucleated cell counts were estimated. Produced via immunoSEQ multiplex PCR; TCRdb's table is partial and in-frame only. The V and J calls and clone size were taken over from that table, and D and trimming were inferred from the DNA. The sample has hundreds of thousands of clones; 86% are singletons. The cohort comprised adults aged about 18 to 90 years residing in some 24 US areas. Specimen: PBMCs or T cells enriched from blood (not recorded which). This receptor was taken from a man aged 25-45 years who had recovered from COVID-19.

The DNA for the CDR3 is TGTGCCAGCAGAGAAATGACAGGGGGTTCAACTAACTATGGCTACACCTTC. It is translated as CASREMTGGSTNYGYTF. The V gene is TRBV27, the J gene TRBJ1-2; 9 bases agree with TRBD1. CDR3 length: 17 residues. Unmatched junction bases numbered 11, after V lost 6 bases and J lost 0 bases. The V gene's germline CDR1 is MNHEY and CDR2 SMNVEV (reference sequence).